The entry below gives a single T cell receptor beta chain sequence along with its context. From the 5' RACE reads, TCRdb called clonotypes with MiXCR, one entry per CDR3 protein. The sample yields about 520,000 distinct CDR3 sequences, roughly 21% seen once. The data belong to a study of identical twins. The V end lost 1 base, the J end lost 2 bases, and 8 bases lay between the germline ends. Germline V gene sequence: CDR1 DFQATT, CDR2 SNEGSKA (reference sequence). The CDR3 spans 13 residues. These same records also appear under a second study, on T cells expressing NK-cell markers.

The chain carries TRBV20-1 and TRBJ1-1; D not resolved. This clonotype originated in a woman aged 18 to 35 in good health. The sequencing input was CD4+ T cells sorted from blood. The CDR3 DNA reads TGCAGTGCTAGAGGATTTATCAACACTGAAGCTTTCTTT. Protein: CSARGFINTEAFF.